These 16 T cell receptor beta chains share one sample of origin, sequenced in a study of T cell changes during pregnancy in multiple sclerosis. Sequencing was performed with immunoSEQ multiplex PCR; in TCRdb, only in-frame clones are kept and a portion is missing. The sample lists 50,000 to 65,000 clones; approximately 93% were seen once. The material was CD8+ T cells from peripheral blood mononuclear cells, obtained in the second trimester of pregnancy. The receptors derive from a female donor with multiple sclerosis, enrolled in a pregnancy study.

The CDR3 reads CASSPPDGYTF. The DNA of the CDR3 is TGTGCCAGCAGCCCCCCGGATGGCTACACCTTC. The V call is TRBV7-9, the J call TRBJ1-2; D gene unclear. This CDR3 region has 11 residues. The V gene lost 5 bases and the J gene lost 6 bases, with 7 bases spanning the gap. Germline values: CDR1 SEHNR, CDR2 FQNEAQ (reference sequence).

The V and J genes are TRBV5-4 and TRBJ1-3, with D perhaps TRBD1 (6 bases). The CDR3 sequence is 14 residues long. Trimming pared 6 bases from V and 0 bases from J, leaving 10 bases between. Germline values: CDR1 SGHNT, CDR2 YYREEE (reference sequence). Here the CDR3 reads CASKQGTSGNTIYF. DNA for the CDR3: TGTGCCAGCAAACAGGGAACCTCTGGAAACACCATATATTTT.

The CDR3 loop is CASSSGSFYEQYF. CDR3 coding DNA: TGTGCCAGCTCTAGCGGGAGCTTTTACGAGCAGTACTTC. The chain carries TRBV28 and TRBJ2-7; 10 bases match TRBD2. The V gene's germline CDR1 is MDHEN and CDR2 SYDVKM. The CDR3 covers 13 residues. Trimming cost V 8 bases and J 4 bases; bases outside gene matches: 5.

This chain connects TRBV29-1 to TRBJ2-3; D is unclear. Trimming removed 7 bases from V and 0 bases from J, with 8 bases in between. The germline CDR1 and CDR2 sequences are SQVTM and ANQGSEA. The CDR3 consists of 12 residues. The CDR3 loop reads CSAWASTDTQYF. The DNA of the CDR3 is TGCAGCGCCTGGGCCAGCACAGATACGCAGTATTTT.

The rearrangement uses TRBV19 and TRBJ1-1; 7 nucleotides match TRBD1. Trimming at V came to 5 bases and at J to 8 bases, leaving 17 bases not matched to a gene. The CDR3 sequence is 16 residues long. CDR1 is LNHDA and CDR2 is SQIVND in the germline V gene (reference sequence). In nucleotides, the CDR3 is TGTGCCAGTAGTCAAGGGGGCGGGTGGGTCTATTCGGAAGCTTTCTTT. The encoded protein is CASSQGGGWVYSEAFF.

About this clone: In the same sample, other DNA sequences code for this CDR3. The chain joins TRBV29-1 to TRBJ2-7, with 9 nucleotides matching TRBD1. The CDR3 runs to 16 residues. The germline gives CDR1 SQVTM, CDR2 ANQGSEA. The V and J ends lost 0 bases and 4 bases, in that order; junction bases with no gene match: 10. CDR3 in amino acids: CSVEEVGTGFEYEQYF. For the CDR3, the DNA is TGCAGCGTTGAAGAGGTGGGGACAGGGTTTGAGTACGAGCAGTACTTC.

There are a few counts of this clone. The chain employs TRBV19 and TRBJ1-5; D unresolved. CDR3 size: 14 residues. V was pared by 3 bases and J by 0 bases, with 6 bases between. Germline loops: CDR1 LNHDA, CDR2 SQIVND (reference sequence). For the CDR3, the DNA is TGTGCCAGTAGTATTGGCAATAGCAATCAGCCCCAGCATTTT. This translates into CASSIGNSNQPQHF. Looking up the rest from reference TRBV19 and TRBJ1-5 gives the full variable domain: DGGITQSPKYLFRKEGQNVTLSCEQNLNHDAMYWYRQDPGQGLRLIYYSQIVNDFQKGDIAEGYSVSREKKESFPLTVTSAQKNPTAFYLCASSIGNSNQPQHFGDGTRLSIL.

The table lists this clone with a count of one. The V and J genes are TRBV18 and TRBJ2-1, with TRBD2 as a possible D gene (5 bases). V lost 3 bases and J lost 9, with 12 bases in between. From germline, CDR1 is KGHSH and CDR2 LQKENI. The CDR3 has 13 amino acids. CDR3 coding DNA: TGTGCCAGCTCACCTGTCGGGAACGGTGAGCAGTTCTTC. Translating it yields CASSPVGNGEQFF.

This clone was picked up one time. The chain carries TRBV5-1 and TRBJ2-1; 7 bases are a match to TRBD2. The CDR3 totals 16 residues. Germline CDR1 and CDR2: SGHRS and YFSETQ. J lost 5 bases, V lost 4 bases, and 12 bases had no gene match. As DNA, the CDR3 is TGCGCCAGCAGCCACCGAGCGGGACCTCCAGACAATGAGCAGTTCTTC. This encodes CASSHRAGPPDNEQFF.

The chain is built from TRBV27 and TRBJ2-1; the D gene is possibly TRBD2 (6 bases). This CDR3 region has 14 residues. Deletions cut 5 bases from V and 7 bases from J, with 15 bases between. Germline V gene lookup returns CDR1 MNHEY and CDR2 SMNVEV (reference sequence). The CDR3 DNA reads as TGTGCCAGCAGTGAAATTAGCGGTCTGAATGAGCAGTTCTTC. Its translation: CASSEISGLNEQFF.

The genes are TRBV27 and TRBJ2-1; 9 positions match TRBD1. Germline lookup yields CDR1 MNHEY and CDR2 SMNVEV (reference sequence). This CDR3 has 16 amino acids. V lost 6 bases to trimming and J lost 5 bases; unmatched junction nucleotides: 11. This CDR3 reads CASRKGPGQGNNEQFF. The CDR3 DNA reads as TGTGCCAGCAGGAAAGGACCGGGACAGGGAAACAATGAGCAGTTCTTC.

This chain joins TRBV19 and TRBJ2-2; D perhaps matches TRBD2 (5 bases). V shed 1 base and J shed 6 bases, with 9 bases lying between them. The CDR3 runs to 14 residues. Germline assignment: CDR1 LNHDA and CDR2 SQIVND (reference sequence). This CDR3 is CASSIGVSAGELFF. DNA for the CDR3: TGTGCCAGTAGTATAGGCGTTAGCGCCGGGGAGCTGTTTTTT. The entire variable domain, with the rest obtained from reference TRBV19 and TRBJ2-2, is as follows: DGGITQSPKYLFRKEGQNVTLSCEQNLNHDAMYWYRQDPGQGLRLIYYSQIVNDFQKGDIAEGYSVSREKKESFPLTVTSAQKNPTAFYLCASSIGVSAGELFFGEGSRLTVL.

The chain joins TRBV7-9 to TRBJ2-7; possible D gene TRBD1, 5 bases. Germline V CDR1 and CDR2: SEHNR, FQNEAQ (reference sequence). The length of the CDR3 is 12 residues. CDR3 nucleotides: TGTGTATCAGGGATTAGCTCCTACGAGCAGTACTTC. Protein sequence: CVSGISSYEQYF.

The V gene is TRBV7-9, the J gene TRBJ2-1, with D possibly being TRBD2 (6 bases). Trimming took 7 bases from V and 6 from J, leaving 13 bases between them. The CDR3 sequence is 13 residues long. Germline lookup yields CDR1 SEHNR and CDR2 FQNEAQ (reference sequence). CDR3 DNA sequence: TGTGCCAGCACCTTGCCGGGAGCCAATGAGCAGTTCTTC. Its translation is CASTLPGANEQFF.

V gene TRBV29-1 combines with J gene TRBJ1-1; TRBD1 matches at 10 bases. The V gene's germline CDR1 is SQVTM and CDR2 ANQGSEA. The junction had 6 bases not matched to a gene; V was cut back by 7 bases and J by 4 bases. The CDR3 runs 13 residues. The CDR3 DNA is TGCAGCGCCGCCTGGGACAGGGGCACTGAAGCTTTCTTT. Encoded protein: CSAAWDRGTEAFF.

The chain has TRBV5-6 and TRBJ2-1, with 9 nucleotides matching TRBD2. CDR3 size: 15 residues. CDR1 and CDR2 from the germline V gene are SGHDT and YYEEEE. J was trimmed by 9 bases and V by 0 bases; bases with no gene match: 7. The DNA for the CDR3 is TGTGCCAGCAGCTTGGGCCTAGCGGGAAGTGGTGAGCAGTTCTTC. Translating it yields CASSLGLAGSGEQFF.